Following are 27 T cell receptor beta chains from one sample sequenced in a study of blood T cell dynamics during melanoma immunotherapy. Indicated time point: pre-treatment baseline. Libraries were prepared by immunoSEQ multiplex PCR; TCRdb keeps only in-frame clonotypes and omits some of them. The data show approximately 6,000 clones, about nine tenths seen once. This material consisted of cell-free DNA from blood, taken from a patient treated with checkpoint blockade. All receptors derive from a human donor with melanoma.

CDR3 bases: TGTGCCAGCAGTTTAGGTCACGGGGGACCCGGCTACGAGCAGTACTTC. Translation gives CASSLGHGGPGYEQYF. J is TRBJ2-7 and V is TRBV28; TRBD2 might be the D (6 bases). CDR1 MDHEN and CDR2 SYDVKM come from the germline V gene. This CDR3 region has 16 residues. V was cut by 2 bases and J by 3 bases, with 17 bases left in between.

The V gene is TRBV7-2, the J gene TRBJ2-7, with no clear D. CDR3 length equals 11 residues. Trimming took off 6 bases at V and 2 bases at J, with 5 bases between the two ends. The germline V gene encodes CDR1 SGHTA and CDR2 FQGNSA. CDR3 residues: CASRDTYEQYF. CDR3 bases: TGTGCCAGCAGAGATACCTACGAGCAGTACTTC.

The chain recombines TRBV7-2 with TRBJ2-7; 13 nucleotides line up with TRBD2. Germline V CDR1 and CDR2: SGHTA, FQGNSA. The CDR3 covers 15 residues. The V gene end was trimmed by 5 bases and the J gene end by 5 bases; junction bases not matched to a gene: 6. CDR3 coding DNA: TGTGCCAGCAGCCCCCGGACTAGCGGGAGTAACGAGCAGTACTTC. It translates to CASSPRTSGSNEQYF.

The chain has TRBV14 and TRBJ2-1; the match to TRBD2 covers 8 bases. CDR3 length: 19 amino acids. The V and J ends lost 0 bases and 3 bases, in that order; junction bases with no gene match: 13. Germline CDR1 is SGHDN and CDR2 is FVKESK. The CDR3 sequence is CASSQDWRGNGTSYNEQFF. CDR3 bases: TGTGCCAGCAGCCAAGATTGGAGAGGGAACGGGACTAGCTACAATGAGCAGTTCTTC.

The chain links TRBV18 to TRBJ2-1; D is perhaps TRBD1 or TRBD2 (5 bases each). Deletions cut 0 bases from V and 8 bases from J, with 17 bases between. The CDR3 contains 16 residues. Germline lookup yields CDR1 KGHSH and CDR2 LQKENI. CDR3 region: CASSPPNRARGDEQFF. The CDR3 nucleotides are TGTGCCAGCTCACCACCGAACCGGGCTCGAGGGGATGAGCAGTTCTTC.

This clone showed up just once. The chain employs TRBV4-2 and TRBJ2-2, with D unresolved. The ends were cut back, 2 bases at V and 6 bases at J, with 10 bases in the middle. The germline V gene has CDR1 LGHNA and CDR2 YNFKEQ. The CDR3 extends over 14 amino acids. The CDR3 DNA follows: TGTGCCAGCAGCCAATTCGAGCGAGCCGGGGAGCTGTTTTTT. Protein sequence: CASSQFERAGELFF.

The chain carries TRBV4-3 and TRBJ2-2; 14 bases line up with TRBD2. CDR3 length: 18 amino acids. Losses at the gene ends were 4 bases for V and 3 bases for J; bases not matched to a gene: 7. Germline V gene data show CDR1 as LGHNA and CDR2 as YSLEER. This CDR3 reads CASSPGTSGSWDTGELFF. The CDR3 nucleotides are TGCGCCAGCAGCCCTGGGACTAGCGGGAGTTGGGACACCGGGGAGCTGTTTTTT.

The J gene is TRBJ1-1, the V gene TRBV2; TRBD1 might be the D (6 bases). Germline CDR1 and CDR2: SNHLY and FYNNEI. This CDR3 spans 15 amino acids. Between the trimmed V and J ends, which lost 4 bases and 1 base, there was a span of 13 bases. In DNA, the CDR3 is TGTGCCAGCAGTGTAGGGGGACGGGGGAACACTGAAGCTTTCTTT. It codes for CASSVGGRGNTEAFF.

The chain joins TRBV28 to TRBJ2-5, with D tentatively TRBD2 (5 bases). Trimming pared 6 bases from V and 7 bases from J, leaving 21 bases between. CDR1 and CDR2 (germline): MDHEN, SYDVKM. The CDR3 has 15 residues. In nucleotides, the CDR3 is TGTGCCAGCAGCCTAGCCGGGCGATCTTTAGGGACCCAGTACTTC. Its protein is CASSLAGRSLGTQYF.

This chain connects TRBV19 to TRBJ1-1; the D gene is possibly TRBD1 (5 bases). This CDR3 contains 12 residues. CDR1 and CDR2 (germline): LNHDA, SQIVND (reference sequence). The V end lost 7 bases, the J end lost 4 bases, and 10 bases lay between the germline ends. The CDR3: CASTIGGTEAFF. The CDR3 DNA reads TGTGCCAGTACCATCGGGGGCACTGAAGCTTTCTTT.

The J gene is TRBJ2-2, the V gene TRBV5-1; 15 bases map to TRBD2. This CDR3 contains 18 residues. In germline, CDR1 is SGHRS, CDR2 YFSETQ. Trimming at V came to 4 bases and at J to 3 bases, leaving 7 bases not matched to a gene. CDR3 sequence (DNA): TGCGCCAGCAGCCACCGGACTAGCGGGGGGGGTCACACCGGGGAGCTGTTTTTT. This encodes CASSHRTSGGGHTGELFF.

The CDR3 region has the DNA TGCAGCGTTGAAACCGGGACAGGGCTCGAGCAGTACTTC. Translation: CSVETGTGLEQYF. This sequence joins TRBV29-1 and TRBJ2-7; 9 bases align to TRBD1. The CDR3 has 13 amino acids. Germline CDR1 is SQVTM and CDR2 is ANQGSEA. V lost 2 bases, J lost 6 bases, and 5 bases stayed unmatched.

The chain links TRBV6-5 to TRBJ1-1; D call uncertain. The CDR3 contains 14 residues. Germline CDR1 MNHEY, CDR2 SVGAGI. Between the trimmed V and J ends, which lost 0 bases and 8 bases, there was a span of 13 bases. The CDR3 protein is CASSYSKGGREAFF. Here the CDR3 DNA reads TGTGCCAGCAGTTACTCGAAGGGCGGCAGGGAAGCTTTCTTT.

The chain joins TRBV11-2 to TRBJ2-3; D is perhaps TRBD1 (5 bases). The CDR3 has 15 amino acids. Trimming took off 5 bases at V and 1 base at J, with 13 bases between the two ends. CDR1 is SGHAT, CDR2 FQNNGV, per germline. The CDR3 DNA reads TGTGCCAGCAGCCAAGTAGGGGTCCGCACAGATACGCAGTATTTT. Translating gives CASSQVGVRTDTQYF. The full variable domain, its missing parts supplied by reference TRBV11-2 and TRBJ2-3, is EAGVAQSPRYKIIEKRQSVAFWCNPISGHATLYWYQQILGQGPKLLIQFQNNGVVDDSQLPKDRFSAERLKGVDSTLKIQPAKLEDSAVYLCASSQVGVRTDTQYFGPGTRLTVL.

This clone is a singleton in its sample. The V gene is TRBV6-1, the J gene TRBJ2-7; 12 bases line up with TRBD2. The trim removed 6 bases at V and 3 bases at J, leaving 3 bases unmatched. CDR3 length: 14 amino acids. Per the germline V gene, CDR1 is MNHNS and CDR2 is SASEGT. The CDR3 sequence is CASRLAGGFYEQYF. In nucleotides, the CDR3 is TGTGCCAGCAGACTAGCGGGAGGATTCTACGAGCAGTACTTC.

This chain links TRBV5-6 with TRBJ2-1; D call uncertain. The germline V gene has CDR1 SGHDT and CDR2 YYEEEE. The ends were cut back, 3 bases at V and 8 bases at J, with 24 bases in the middle. CDR3 length equals 17 residues. CDR3 in amino acids: CASSSIGSNPLIDEQFF. In DNA form, the CDR3 reads TGTGCCAGCAGCTCGATAGGTAGCAACCCCCTTATAGATGAGCAGTTCTTC.

The chain employs TRBV7-3 and TRBJ2-3, with 11 bases lining up with TRBD2. Germline CDR1 and CDR2: SGHTA and FQGTGA. The CDR3 is 16 residues long. Trimming at V came to 4 bases and at J to 2 bases, leaving 5 bases not matched to a gene. CDR3: CASSWGTSGITDTQYF. Written as DNA, the CDR3 is TGTGCCAGCAGCTGGGGGACTAGCGGTATCACAGATACGCAGTATTTT. Full variable domain (outside the CDR3, taken from reference TRBV7-3 and TRBJ2-3): GAGVSQTPSNKVTEKGKYVELRCDPISGHTALYWYRQSLGQGPEFLIYFQGTGAADDSGLPNDRFFAVRPEGSVSTLKIQRTERGDSAVYLCASSWGTSGITDTQYFGPGTRLTVL.

CDR3 sequence: CASSSRGAATEAFF. The CDR3 coding sequence is TGTGCCAGCAGCTCCCGGGGGGCGGCCACTGAAGCTTTCTTT. The V call is TRBV11-2, the J call TRBJ1-1; possible D gene TRBD1, 6 bases. The CDR3 is 14 residues long. V dropped 4 bases and J dropped 4 bases, with 13 bases sitting between them. Germline loops: CDR1 SGHAT, CDR2 FQNNGV.

The genes are TRBV7-9 and TRBJ1-2, with 9 bases fitting TRBD1. The CDR3 loop spans 13 amino acids. CDR1 and CDR2 from the germline V gene are SEHNR and FQNEAQ (reference sequence). After removal of 4 bases from V and 6 bases from J, the junction contained 3 bases not matched to a gene. CDR3 sequence: CASSWDREDGYTF. The CDR3 bases are TGTGCCAGCAGCTGGGACAGGGAAGATGGCTACACCTTC.

The chain links TRBV15 to TRBJ1-1; D is uncertain. Germline V CDR1 and CDR2: LNHNV, YYDKDF (reference sequence). Deletions cut 0 bases from V and 0 bases from J, with 5 bases between. CDR3 length equals 14 residues. The CDR3 DNA sequence: TGTGCCACCAGCAGAGATTATATGAACACTGAAGCTTTCTTT. Protein sequence: CATSRDYMNTEAFF.

This rearrangement joins TRBV4-1 to TRBJ1-5; a weak D match, TRBD1 (5 bases). Germline CDR1 is MGHRA and CDR2 is YSYEKL. V lost 4 bases and J 4 bases, leaving 17 bases between the germline ends. This CDR3 region has 16 residues. The CDR3 DNA follows: TGCGCCAGCAGCCGAGGGTCGGGACTTAGGAATCAGCCCCAGCATTTT. Its translation is CASSRGSGLRNQPQHF.

This chain connects TRBV6-1 to TRBJ1-1, with unresolved D. Trimming stripped 7 bases from V and 0 bases from J, with 15 bases between. The CDR3 contains 15 residues. Germline V CDR1 and CDR2: MNHNS, SASEGT. For the CDR3, the DNA is TGTGCCAGCACCATACTAGATACCCTGAACACTGAAGCTTTCTTT. It specifies CASTILDTLNTEAFF.

This rearrangement joins TRBV28 to TRBJ1-5; a possible D gene is TRBD1 (6 bases). Germline V gene sequence: CDR1 MDHEN, CDR2 SYDVKM. The V end was cut by 4 bases, the J end by 1 base, with 11 bases between. This CDR3 has 15 amino acids. CDR3 bases: TGTGCCAGCAGTTCGGACAGAACCAGCAATCAGCCCCAGCATTTT. Translation gives CASSSDRTSNQPQHF. The variable domain in full, completed from reference TRBV28 and TRBJ1-5, reads DVKVTQSSRYLVKRTGEKVFLECVQDMDHENMFWYRQDPGLGLRLIYFSYDVKMKEKGDIPEGYSVSREKKERFSLILESASTNQTSMYLCASSSDRTSNQPQHFGDGTRLSIL.

The chain couples TRBV11-2 to TRBJ2-5; D uncertain. Between the trimmed V and J ends, which lost 5 bases and 1 base, there was a span of 2 bases. The CDR3 contains 11 residues. Per the germline V gene, CDR1 is SGHAT and CDR2 is FQNNGV. CDR3 nucleotides: TGTGCCAGCAGCCCCCAAGAGACCCAGTACTTC. Residues: CASSPQETQYF.

The V gene is TRBV10-3, the J gene TRBJ2-7; D possibly corresponds to TRBD1 (6 bases). V was pared by 6 bases and J by 1 base, with 7 bases between. CDR3 length: 12 amino acids. CDR1 and CDR2 from the germline V gene are ENHRY and SYGVKD. The CDR3 region has the DNA TGTGCCATCAGGGACAGATCCTACGAGCAGTACTTC. It is translated as CAIRDRSYEQYF.

The V and J genes are TRBV7-2 and TRBJ2-3; weak D call: TRBD2 (6 bases). V lost 6 bases to trimming and J lost 3 bases, with 19 bases between them. Germline values: CDR1 SGHTA, CDR2 FQGNSA. The CDR3 runs to 16 residues. The CDR3 sequence is CASSQGTGPITDTQYF. DNA of the CDR3: TGTGCCAGCAGTCAAGGGACTGGCCCGATAACAGATACGCAGTATTTT. Variable domain in full (rest from reference TRBV7-2 and TRBJ2-3): GAGVSQSPSNKVTEKGKDVELRCDPISGHTALYWYRQSLGQGLEFLIYFQGNSAPDKSGLPSDRFSAERTGGSVSTLTIQRTQQEDSAVYLCASSQGTGPITDTQYFGPGTRLTVL.

This clone has only one observation. The chain is built from TRBV6-1 and TRBJ1-3; D ambiguous. Germline V gives CDR1 MNHNS, CDR2 SASEGT. The CDR3 runs 14 residues. V lost 4 bases and J lost 2, with 9 bases in between. As DNA, the CDR3 is TGTGCCAGCAGTGTCGGCCCTACTGGAAACACCATATATTTT. Amino acid sequence: CASSVGPTGNTIYF.